Following are 18 T cell receptor beta chains from one sample sequenced in a study of molecular identifiers for immune sequencing clone quantification. TCRdb passed the PCR reads through MiXCR, listing each CDR3 protein once. The repertoire has about 510,000 distinct CDR3 sequences, less than 30% of them found once; the top ten carry around 0.78%. Sequencing was performed on naive CD8+ T cells from blood, with Jurkat cell RNA spiked in. Subset: FACS-sorted CD8+CD4-CCR7+CD45RA+ naive T cells. These receptors were collected from a human donor in good health. Some libraries in this study had Jurkat cell RNA spiked in.

On this clonotype itself: A much larger clone lies a single base off, so this may be a read error. This sequence joins TRBV12-5 and TRBJ1-1; D may be TRBD1 (5 bases). The length of the CDR3 is 15 residues. Germline CDR1 and CDR2: LGHNT and FRNRAP. The CDR3 region is CASDLFGGTNTEAFF. In nucleotides, the CDR3 is TGTGCTAGTGATTTGTTCGGAGGGACGAACACTGAAGCTTTCTTT.

The gene calls are TRBV20-1 and TRBJ2-7; D is unclear. The CDR3 sequence is 13 residues long. V dropped 4 bases and J dropped 0 bases, with 10 bases sitting between them. The germline CDR1 and CDR2 sequences are DFQATT and SNEGSKA (reference sequence). The CDR3 here is CSANPESSYEQYF. In nucleotides, the CDR3 is TGCAGTGCTAACCCTGAGAGCTCCTACGAGCAGTACTTC.

For this clonotype: The junction shows a germline mismatch at one end, possibly a read error. The V call is TRBV6-5, the J call TRBJ1-1; D may be TRBD1 (5 bases). CDR3 length equals 13 residues. Germline V CDR1 and CDR2: MNHEY, SVGAGI. The CDR3 sequence is CASSHSRGSEAFF. Here the CDR3 DNA reads TGTGCCAGCAGTCACTCGAGGGGCAGTGAAGCTTTCTTT.

On this clonotype itself: It differs at one base from a far larger clone, so likely a read error. This chain uses TRBV7-2 with TRBJ2-3; either TRBD1 or TRBD2 may fit D (6 bases each). The V and J ends lost 0 bases and 6 bases respectively, with 10 bases between them. This CDR3 has 14 amino acids. CDR1 SGHTA and CDR2 FQGNSA come from the germline V gene. CDR3 sequence: CASSLAGGKDTQYF. The CDR3 DNA reads TGTGCCAGCAGCTTAGCGGGGGGCAAGGATACGCAGTATTTT.

This clonotype was seen only a few times. V gene TRBV27 combines with J gene TRBJ2-3; D remains unclear. Germline values: CDR1 MNHEY, CDR2 SMNVEV (reference sequence). The CDR3 consists of 16 residues. Trimming shortened V by 3 bases and J by 2 bases, and 15 bases separated the two germline ends. This chain's CDR3 is CASSFLSAEFTDTQYF. DNA of the CDR3: TGTGCCAGCAGTTTCCTCTCCGCTGAATTCACAGATACGCAGTATTTT.

The chain links TRBV20-1 to TRBJ1-3; 8 bases fit TRBD1. Germline-derived CDR1 and CDR2 are DFQATT and SNEGSKA (reference sequence). CDR3 length: 15 amino acids. V lost 0 bases and J lost 4; bases outside the gene matches: 5. CDR3 bases: TGCAGTGCTAGAGATTTTTCAGGGGGCGGAAACACCATATATTTT. Protein sequence: CSARDFSGGGNTIYF.

Of note for this clonotype: A much larger clone sits a single nucleotide away, making a read error possible. J is TRBJ2-1 and V is TRBV9; no reliable D call. The CDR3 consists of 11 residues. Germline V gives CDR1 SGDLS, CDR2 YYNGEE. Here the CDR3 reads CASSVGNERFF. The CDR3 bases are TGTGCCAGCAGCGTAGGGAATGAGCGGTTCTTC.

There are a few counts of this clonotype. V usage is TRBV5-5 and J usage is TRBJ2-7; 9 bases are a match to TRBD1. The ends lost 0 bases at V and 4 bases at J; junction bases unmatched: 11. This CDR3 has 17 residues. From germline, CDR1 is SGHKS and CDR2 YYEKEE (reference sequence). The CDR3 loop is CASSLGLNRGHGYEQYF. CDR3 sequence (DNA): TGTGCCAGCAGCTTGGGCCTCAACAGGGGGCACGGGTACGAGCAGTACTTC.

This rearrangement joins TRBV7-9 to TRBJ2-7, with 10 bases matching TRBD1. This CDR3 is 15 amino acids long. Germline CDR1 and CDR2: SEHNR and FQNEAQ (reference sequence). Losses at the gene ends were 4 bases for V and 2 bases for J; bases not matched to a gene: 5. Here the CDR3 reads CASSSSGQGTYEQYF. The CDR3 DNA follows: TGTGCCAGCAGCTCCTCGGGACAGGGGACCTACGAGCAGTACTTC.

This clonotype came up a few times. The V gene is TRBV7-9, the J gene TRBJ2-7, with 8 bases matching TRBD2. CDR3 length equals 15 residues. The ends lost 6 bases at V and 0 bases at J; junction bases unmatched: 7. Germline CDR1 reads SEHNR; CDR2 reads FQNEAQ (reference sequence). The chain's CDR3 is CASRPHGGASYEQYF. DNA of the CDR3: TGTGCCAGCAGGCCTCACGGGGGGGCCTCCTACGAGCAGTACTTC.

A single count supports this clonotype. It may be a read error: a sequence one base away is much more abundant. The chain is built from TRBV6-5 and TRBJ2-6; TRBD2 is a possible D gene (6 bases). CDR1 is MNHEY and CDR2 is SVGAGI in the germline V gene. CDR3 length: 16 residues. DNA of the CDR3: TGTGTCAGCACCGGACTAACATCATCAGGGGCCAACGTCCTGACTTTC. Its protein is CVSTGLTSSGANVLTF.

To note about this clonotype: The germline gene is not matched at one end of the junction; a read error may be the cause. The chain recombines TRBV6-5 with TRBJ2-7; D gene unclear. CDR3 length: 14 residues. CDR1 MNHEY and CDR2 SVGAGI come from the germline V gene. The CDR3 DNA sequence: TGTGTCAGCAGTTACGGCCCGGTCGCCTACGAGCAGTACTTC. This translates into CVSSYGPVAYEQYF.

This clonotype was seen a few times. The CDR3 region has the DNA TGTGCCAGCACCGGTGCGGGACAGGGGTCCGAGCAGTACTTC. Its translation is CASTGAGQGSEQYF. The V gene is TRBV2, the J gene TRBJ2-7; 10 nucleotides align to TRBD1. With V trimmed by 7 bases and J by 6 bases, 9 bases remained unmatched. The CDR3 is made up of 14 amino acids. Per germline, CDR1 SNHLY and CDR2 FYNNEI. The variable domain in full, completed from reference TRBV2 and TRBJ2-7, reads EPEVTQTPSHQVTQMGQEVILRCVPISNHLYFYWYRQILGQKVEFLVSFYNNEISEKSEIFDDQFSVERPDGSNFTLKIRSTKLEDSAMYFCASTGAGQGSEQYFGPGTRLTVT.

There are many counts of this clonotype. The V and J genes are TRBV19 and TRBJ1-2; D uncertain. This CDR3 has 15 residues. The germline CDR1 and CDR2 sequences are LNHDA and SQIVND (reference sequence). The V gene lost 8 bases and the J gene lost 4 bases, with 20 bases spanning the gap. The chain's CDR3 is CASGPPYRAGYGYTF. In DNA form, the CDR3 reads TGTGCCAGTGGGCCTCCATACCGAGCTGGCTATGGCTACACCTTC.

This clonotype occurred many times. V gene TRBV6-5 combines with J gene TRBJ2-7, with D perhaps TRBD1 (6 bases). CDR3 length: 13 amino acids. Germline CDR1 MNHEY, CDR2 SVGAGI. V gave up 4 bases and J gave up 4 bases, with 11 bases separating them. The CDR3 DNA reads TGTGCCAGCAGTTCGGGACACCTATACGAGCAGTACTTC. Protein product: CASSSGHLYEQYF.

As concerns this clonotype: Here the CDR3 omits its conserved ending phenylalanine or tryptophan, so a read error is the likely source. As DNA, the CDR3 is TGTGCCGCGGACAGACCCTATAATTCACCCCTCCACTCT. Translated, it gives CAADRPYNSPLHS. The chain carries TRBV28 and TRBJ1-6, with D maybe TRBD1 (6 bases). The CDR3 runs to 13 residues. Trimming pared 11 bases from V and 2 bases from J, leaving 10 bases between. From germline, CDR1 is MDHEN and CDR2 SYDVKM.

V and J are TRBV28 and TRBJ1-5; no clear D gene. CDR3 length: 17 amino acids. Trimming left V 4 bases short and J 0 bases short, with 16 bases between. Germline CDR1 and CDR2: MDHEN and SYDVKM. The DNA of the CDR3 is TGTGCCAGCAGTTCTCCCCCGAAGCACGATAGCAATCAGCCCCAGCATTTT. This gives the protein CASSSPPKHDSNQPQHF.

The chain combines TRBV4-3 with TRBJ2-7, with 8 bases fitting TRBD1. Germline loops: CDR1 LGHNA, CDR2 YSLEER. The CDR3 runs to 16 residues. The ends lost 1 base at V and 3 bases at J; junction bases unmatched: 8. Written as DNA, the CDR3 is TGCGCCAGCAGCCAAGGTTTGACAGGGGTTGACTACGAGCAGTACTTC. Translation: CASSQGLTGVDYEQYF.